The 8 T cell receptor beta chains listed next were all sequenced from one sample in a study of blood T cells in healthy people across ages. PCR was performed a second time for about 7 to 12 cycles using a sample-barcoded 5' primer and a J-beta primer mix. TCRdb used MiXCR to reprocess the 5' RACE reads, holding one entry per CDR3 protein. The data hold 1.8 million or so distinct CDR3 sequences, with about two fifths observed a single time. Sequences were obtained from blood. All receptors derive from a human donor in good health.

This clonotype was seen only a few times. The chain recombines TRBV11-2 with TRBJ1-2; D may be TRBD1 (6 bases). V was pared by 4 bases and J by 2 bases, with 17 bases between. This CDR3 is 16 amino acids long. The germline gives CDR1 SGHAT, CDR2 FQNNGV. CDR3 sequence: CASSSLQLQGNYGYTF. The DNA of the CDR3 is TGTGCCAGCAGCTCCCTCCAACTCCAGGGGAACTATGGCTACACCTTC. Based on the CDR3 plus reference TRBV11-2 and TRBJ1-2, the full variable domain is EAGVAQSPRYKIIEKRQSVAFWCNPISGHATLYWYQQILGQGPKLLIQFQNNGVVDDSQLPKDRFSAERLKGVDSTLKIQPAKLEDSAVYLCASSSLQLQGNYGYTFGSGTRLTVV.

The chain couples TRBV4-3 to TRBJ2-7, with D unclear. Germline loops: CDR1 LGHNA, CDR2 YSLEER. CDR3 length equals 14 residues. Trimming took 0 bases from V and 3 from J, leaving 9 bases between them. CDR3 nucleotide sequence: TGCGCCAGCAGCCAAGATTGGAGAAGCTACGAGCAGTACTTC. This codes for CASSQDWRSYEQYF.

The rearrangement joins TRBV5-1 to TRBJ2-1, with TRBD2 matching 7 bases. Losses at the gene ends were 0 bases for V and 9 bases for J; bases not matched to a gene: 3. Germline assignment: CDR1 SGHRS and CDR2 YFSETQ. The CDR3 is 13 residues long. The CDR3 nucleotides read TGCGCCAGCAGCTTGGAACTAGCGTTTGAGCAGTTCTTC. Translated: CASSLELAFEQFF.

This clonotype was detected a few times. The chain couples TRBV20-1 to TRBJ2-1, with a tentative D call TRBD2 (6 bases). CDR1 is DFQATT, CDR2 SNEGSKA, per germline (reference sequence). The V end lost 3 bases, the J end lost 2 bases, and 14 bases lay between the germline ends. The CDR3 runs 15 residues. DNA for the CDR3: TGCAGTGCTAGTGGGACTCGCTACCCCTACAATGAGCAGTTCTTC. Its protein is CSASGTRYPYNEQFF.

The table lists this clonotype with a few counts. The gene calls are TRBV6-5 and TRBJ2-5, with D possibly matching TRBD2 (6 bases). Trimming pared 7 bases from V and 4 bases from J, leaving 16 bases between. Germline CDR1 reads MNHEY; CDR2 reads SVGAGI. CDR3 length equals 14 residues. The CDR3 here is CASTSSVGLETQYF. The CDR3 nucleotides are TGTGCCAGCACCTCTAGCGTGGGTTTAGAGACCCAGTACTTC.

CDR3 amino acids: CASSPPLRGNEQFF. Here the CDR3 DNA reads TGTGCCAGCAGCCCTCCTCTGAGGGGGAATGAGCAGTTCTTC. The V call is TRBV7-2, the J call TRBJ2-1; perhaps TRBD1 as D (6 bases). This CDR3 contains 14 residues. Trimming pared 5 bases from V and 7 bases from J, leaving 15 bases between. Germline CDR1 and CDR2: SGHTA and FQGNSA.

In this sample, this clonotype turned up a few times. This chain uses TRBV20-1 with TRBJ2-7; the D gene could be TRBD1 or TRBD2 (5 bases each). Trimming took off 6 bases at V and 2 bases at J, with 11 bases between the two ends. Germline assignment: CDR1 DFQATT and CDR2 SNEGSKA (reference sequence). The CDR3 contains 12 residues. CDR3 sequence reads: CSARRGAYEQYF. CDR3 DNA sequence: TGCAGTGCCCGTCGGGGCGCCTACGAGCAGTACTTC.

The rearrangement links TRBV20-1 to TRBJ2-1; 9 nucleotides match TRBD2. The CDR3 runs to 15 residues. Germline V lookup: CDR1 DFQATT, CDR2 SNEGSKA (reference sequence). J gave up 6 bases and V 1 base, and 7 bases lay outside the gene matches. The CDR3 here is CSARVWTSDGNEQFF. The CDR3 bases are TGCAGTGCTAGAGTTTGGACTAGCGACGGCAATGAGCAGTTCTTC.